This paragraph covers one TCR beta chain sequence. These data belong to a study of long-term antiretroviral therapy in people with HIV. Germline CDR1 is LNHNV and CDR2 is YYDKDF (reference sequence). The CDR3 runs 18 residues. With 2 bases clipped from V and 4 bases from J, the junction kept 11 bases outside the gene matches. Running of the v3.0 immunoSEQ assay took place at survey level. Using immunoSEQ multiplex PCR, the repertoire was profiled, and TCRdb retains in-frame clones only, with some absent. The data show over 15,000 clones, around four fifths seen once. Without exception, participants with HIV were treated in the United States.

The sample here was unsorted PBMCs, taken around 2.1 years before starting antiretroviral therapy. The TCR sequence derives from a young man with HIV. This chain links TRBV15 with TRBJ2-2; 9 bases line up with TRBD1. DNA of the CDR3: TGTGCCACCAGCAGACTCGAGGGGACAGGGTCGGGCACCGGGGAGCTGTTTTTT. Translating gives CATSRLEGTGSGTGELFF. The variable domain in full, with the rest retrieved from reference TRBV15 and TRBJ2-2, is DAMVIQNPRYQVTQFGKPVTLSCSQTLNHNVMYWYQQKSSQAPKLLFHYYDKDFNNEADTPDNFQSRRPNTSFCFLDIRSPGLGDTAMYLCATSRLEGTGSGTGELFFGEGSRLTVL.